These 21 T cell receptor beta chains were all obtained from the same sample, sequenced in a study of cytomegalovirus exposure and HLA in healthy donors. In the PCR, 60 Vbeta and 13 Jbeta primers were used. Data came from immunoSEQ multiplex PCR; TCRdb stores just in-frame clones and leaves some out. The sample shows some 65,000 clones, 60% to 80% of them seen only once. The specimen was PBMCs. The receptors stem from a girl aged 5-17 years in good health and CMV-seropositive.

The rearrangement uses TRBV11-2 and TRBJ1-5, with D perhaps TRBD1 (5 bases). V lost 0 bases, J lost 6 bases, and 12 bases lay in between. CDR3 length: 15 amino acids. The germline V gene encodes CDR1 SGHAT and CDR2 FQNNGV. The CDR3 nucleotides read TGTGCCAGCAGCTTAGACCGGGGCGGGGGTCAGCCCCAGCATTTT. Protein: CASSLDRGGGQPQHF. Variable domain in full (rest from reference TRBV11-2 and TRBJ1-5): EAGVAQSPRYKIIEKRQSVAFWCNPISGHATLYWYQQILGQGPKLLIQFQNNGVVDDSQLPKDRFSAERLKGVDSTLKIQPAKLEDSAVYLCASSLDRGGGQPQHFGDGTRLSIL.

This clone was seen a single time. The chain carries TRBV4-3 and TRBJ2-7; TRBD2 agrees at 10 bases. With V trimmed by 0 bases and J by 7 bases, 18 bases remained unmatched. The CDR3 length is 19 residues. Per germline, CDR1 LGHNA and CDR2 YSLEER. The CDR3 sequence: CASSQDPLGGLASPGEQYF. The CDR3 coding sequence is TGCGCCAGCAGCCAAGATCCCTTGGGGGGACTAGCGTCTCCGGGGGAGCAGTACTTC.

V and J are TRBV5-4 and TRBJ1-2, with 9 bases fitting TRBD1. Germline V lookup: CDR1 SGHNT, CDR2 YYREEE (reference sequence). Trimming at V came to 1 base and at J to 13 bases, leaving 20 bases not matched to a gene. This CDR3 has 17 amino acids. The DNA for the CDR3 is TGTGCCAGCAGCTTGTATTGGATCGGGACAGGGTCAATCAGGGGCACCTTC. It yields the protein CASSLYWIGTGSIRGTF.

The chain couples TRBV27 to TRBJ2-7; D is possibly TRBD2 (5 bases). Germline V gives CDR1 MNHEY, CDR2 SMNVEV (reference sequence). There are 14 residues in the CDR3. Deletions cut 3 bases from V and 6 bases from J, with 15 bases between. CDR3 nucleotides: TGTGCCAGCAGTTTGTGGGCTACTCGGGGCGAGCAGTACTTC. Its protein is CASSLWATRGEQYF.

J is TRBJ2-3 and V is TRBV6-1; TRBD1 is a possible D gene (6 bases). The CDR3 is made up of 14 amino acids. Germline CDR1 reads MNHNS; CDR2 reads SASEGT. Trimming took 2 bases from V and 2 from J, leaving 8 bases between them. DNA of the CDR3: TGTGCCAGCAGTGAACAGGGGCACACAGATACGCAGTATTTT. As protein: CASSEQGHTDTQYF.

The chain couples TRBV5-5 to TRBJ2-7; maybe TRBD1 (5 bases). The CDR3 covers 13 residues. The germline gives CDR1 SGHKS, CDR2 YYEKEE (reference sequence). Trimming took off 4 bases at V and 3 bases at J, with 11 bases between the two ends. The CDR3 coding sequence is TGTGCCAGCAGCCCGACAGTGGACTACGAGCAGTACTTC. The encoded protein is CASSPTVDYEQYF.

J is TRBJ2-7 and V is TRBV4-1; 7 bases line up with TRBD1. CDR1 and CDR2 from the germline V gene are MGHRA and YSYEKL. This CDR3 spans 13 amino acids. The junction had 2 bases not matched to a gene; V was cut back by 3 bases and J by 3 bases. CDR3 sequence reads: CASSQGQFYEQYF. In nucleotides, the CDR3 is TGCGCCAGCAGCCAGGGACAGTTCTACGAGCAGTACTTC.

The gene calls are TRBV5-1 and TRBJ2-7, with 10 nucleotides matching TRBD1. The CDR3 has 14 residues. The V and J ends lost 2 bases and 6 bases, in that order; junction bases with no gene match: 5. The V gene's germline CDR1 is SGHRS and CDR2 YFSETQ. DNA of the CDR3: TGCGCCAGCAGCTTCGGGGGACAGGGGATCGAGCAGTACTTC. It specifies CASSFGGQGIEQYF.

This rearrangement joins TRBV9 to TRBJ1-2, with D perhaps matching TRBD1 (5 bases). The V gene's germline CDR1 is SGDLS and CDR2 YYNGEE. CDR3 size: 13 residues. V was trimmed by 0 bases and J by 8 bases, leaving 11 bases between them. CDR3 in amino acids: CASSVDGARGYTF. CDR3 sequence (DNA): TGTGCCAGCAGCGTAGATGGGGCGCGGGGCTACACCTTC.

V is TRBV10-3 and J is TRBJ2-7; TRBD1 is a possible D gene (5 bases). V was pared by 2 bases and J by 6 bases, with 14 bases between. Germline-derived CDR1 and CDR2 are ENHRY and SYGVKD. The CDR3 is 14 residues long. The DNA for the CDR3 is TGTGCCATCAGTGAGACCATACAGGCTACCGAGCAGTACTTC. Its translation is CAISETIQATEQYF.

The chain employs TRBV6-5 and TRBJ2-7; 7 bases are a match to TRBD1. Germline V gives CDR1 MNHEY, CDR2 SVGAGI. V lost 6 bases, J lost 9 bases, and 11 bases stayed unmatched. This CDR3 spans 13 amino acids. CDR3 region: CASRSGQTRRQYF. The CDR3 nucleotides read TGTGCCAGCAGATCGGGACAGACCCGTCGGCAGTACTTC.

The chain links TRBV15 to TRBJ1-5, with a possible D match to TRBD1 (6 bases). The CDR3 has 15 residues. The germline V gene encodes CDR1 LNHNV and CDR2 YYDKDF (reference sequence). The V and J ends lost 0 bases and 7 bases respectively, with 13 bases between them. The CDR3 is CATSREGEDRQPQHF. The CDR3 bases are TGTGCCACCAGCAGAGAAGGGGAAGACAGGCAGCCCCAGCATTTT.

This sequence joins TRBV5-1 and TRBJ1-2; TRBD1 might be the D (5 bases). CDR1 is SGHRS, CDR2 YFSETQ, per germline. V shed 0 bases and J shed 0 bases, with 9 bases lying between them. The CDR3 loop spans 15 amino acids. The DNA for the CDR3 is TGCGCCAGCAGCTTGGAGCCAGGGACTAACTATGGCTACACCTTC. Translated: CASSLEPGTNYGYTF. Supplemented by reference TRBV5-1 and TRBJ1-2, the full variable domain reads KAGVTQTPRYLIKTRGQQVTLSCSPISGHRSVSWYQQTPGQGLQFLFEYFSETQRNKGNFPGRFSGRQFSNSRSEMNVSTLELGDSALYLCASSLEPGTNYGYTFGSGTRLTVV.

The chain links TRBV4-1 to TRBJ1-4; 12 nucleotides line up with TRBD1. The germline V gene encodes CDR1 MGHRA and CDR2 YSYEKL. The V segment lost 5 bases and the J segment 8 bases; nucleotides outside the gene matches: 9. CDR3 length: 16 residues. The CDR3 is CASSTGTGGFGEKLFF. CDR3 nucleotides: TGCGCCAGCAGCACCGGGACAGGGGGCTTCGGCGAAAAACTGTTTTTT.

This sequence joins TRBV6-5 and TRBJ2-7, with D perhaps matching TRBD2 (5 bases). V gave up 5 bases and J gave up 2 bases, with 16 bases separating them. This CDR3 is 15 amino acids long. Germline V gives CDR1 MNHEY, CDR2 SVGAGI. CDR3 region: CASSRTSGLAYEQYF. The CDR3 nucleotides read TGTGCCAGCAGTCGCACGTCAGGACTTGCCTACGAGCAGTACTTC.

This sequence joins TRBV13 and TRBJ2-7; weak D call: TRBD2 (5 bases). The germline gives CDR1 PRHDT, CDR2 FYEKMQ (reference sequence). The V and J ends lost 5 bases and 6 bases respectively, with 17 bases between them. The CDR3 totals 14 residues. As DNA, the CDR3 is TGTGCCAGCAGCCTACGCACGTTAGAGGGCGAGCAGTACTTC. Translating it yields CASSLRTLEGEQYF.

This chain links TRBV19 with TRBJ1-5; 8 bases match TRBD1. The CDR3 has 14 residues. CDR1 is LNHDA and CDR2 is SQIVND in the germline V gene (reference sequence). The V segment lost 5 bases and the J segment 7 bases; nucleotides outside the gene matches: 7. CDR3 coding DNA: TGTGCCAGTAGTCTGCGACAGGGGAGCCAGCCCCAGCATTTT. This translates into CASSLRQGSQPQHF.

This clone was detected only a few times. The rearrangement joins TRBV4-3 to TRBJ1-4, with D possibly TRBD1 on 5 matching bases. This CDR3 comprises 20 residues. Germline V CDR1 and CDR2: LGHNA, YSLEER. Trimming removed 0 bases at V and 0 bases at J, with 20 bases between. CDR3 loop: CASSQEFQTEYLATNEKLFF. The DNA for the CDR3 is TGCGCCAGCAGCCAAGAGTTCCAGACAGAGTACCTTGCAACTAATGAAAAACTGTTTTTT.

The rearrangement uses TRBV5-6 and TRBJ2-7; 12 bases line up with TRBD2. Germline loops: CDR1 SGHDT, CDR2 YYEEEE. This CDR3 has 15 residues. The ends lost 4 bases at V and 1 base at J; junction bases unmatched: 3. The CDR3 spells CASSPGLAGSYEQYF. CDR3 bases: TGTGCCAGCAGCCCCGGACTAGCGGGATCCTACGAGCAGTACTTC.

The chain has TRBV18 and TRBJ1-4; 7 bases map to TRBD1. J gave up 5 bases and V 3 bases, and 6 bases lay outside the gene matches. CDR3 size: 15 residues. CDR1 KGHSH and CDR2 LQKENI come from the germline V gene. CDR3 coding DNA: TGTGCCAGCTCACCTACACGGGGACAGAATGAAAAACTGTTTTTT. Translating gives CASSPTRGQNEKLFF.

The chain is built from TRBV7-9 and TRBJ2-7; 7 bases map to TRBD2. From germline, CDR1 is SEHNR and CDR2 FQNEAQ (reference sequence). Losses at the gene ends were 4 bases for V and 4 bases for J; bases not matched to a gene: 1. The CDR3 extends over 12 amino acids. The CDR3 region has the DNA TGTGCCAGCAGCTGGACTAGTTACGAGCAGTACTTC. This encodes CASSWTSYEQYF.